These 14 T cell receptor beta chains were sequenced from one sample in a study of blood T cell repertoires in COVID-19. Libraries were prepared by immunoSEQ multiplex PCR; TCRdb keeps only in-frame clonotypes and omits some of them. The table lists about 190,000 clones, around 80% of them singletons, with 2.5% to 3% in the top ten. Sequenced sample: peripheral blood. These TCRs come from a woman of 80 years or more with active or convalescent COVID-19.

This CDR3 reads CASTNKTEGYTF. In DNA form, the CDR3 reads TGTGCCAGCACTAATAAAACGGAGGGCTACACCTTC. This chain links TRBV6-9 with TRBJ1-2; D remains ambiguous. The V and J ends lost 7 bases and 8 bases respectively, with 14 bases between them. Germline V CDR1 and CDR2: MNHGY, SVAAGI. CDR3 length equals 12 residues.

The V gene is TRBV3-1 (or the pseudogene TRBV3-2), the J gene TRBJ1-6; 7 bases match TRBD1. The CDR3 is 14 amino acids. Germline CDR1 is LGHDT and CDR2 is YNNKEL (reference sequence). The junction had 2 bases not matched to a gene; V was cut back by 0 bases and J by 9 bases. CDR3 in amino acids: CASSQDRGSSPLHF. The CDR3 DNA is TGTGCCAGCAGCCAAGACAGGGGGAGTTCACCCCTCCACTTT.

The chain couples TRBV24-1 to TRBJ1-2, with 7 nucleotides matching TRBD1. CDR1 and CDR2 from the germline V gene are KGHDR and SFDVKD. This CDR3 is 15 amino acids long. With 6 bases clipped from V and 1 base from J, the junction kept 7 bases outside the gene matches. The CDR3 DNA reads as TGTGCCACCAGTAGCGCAGGGGGGCTTAACTATGGCTACACCTTC. It yields the protein CATSSAGGLNYGYTF.

CDR3 sequence (DNA): TGTGCCAGCAGCTTTACAGGGATGAACACTGAAGCTTTCTTT. Protein product: CASSFTGMNTEAFF. This rearrangement joins TRBV13 to TRBJ1-1; weak D call: TRBD1 (6 bases). Germline loops: CDR1 PRHDT, CDR2 FYEKMQ (reference sequence). This CDR3 comprises 14 residues. The germline V and J ends were trimmed by 3 bases and 0 bases, with 8 bases remaining between them.

This chain links TRBV5-1 with TRBJ2-2; D not certain. Germline CDR1 SGHRS, CDR2 YFSETQ. V was shortened by 3 bases and J by 4 bases, with 4 bases between the two germline ends. The CDR3 length is 12 residues. CDR3 DNA sequence: TGCGCCAGCAGCTCTTCCACCGGGGAGCTGTTTTTT. It yields the protein CASSSSTGELFF. Drawing the rest from reference TRBV5-1 and TRBJ2-2, the complete variable domain is KAGVTQTPRYLIKTRGQQVTLSCSPISGHRSVSWYQQTPGQGLQFLFEYFSETQRNKGNFPGRFSGRQFSNSRSEMNVSTLELGDSALYLCASSSSTGELFFGEGSRLTVL.

V is TRBV7-9 and J is TRBJ1-5; no reliable D call. Trimming took off 0 bases at V and 4 bases at J, with 7 bases between the two ends. Germline CDR1 and CDR2: SEHNR and FQNEAQ (reference sequence). CDR3 length equals 14 residues. The CDR3 protein is CASSLAPGNQPQHF. In nucleotides, the CDR3 is TGTGCCAGCAGCTTAGCGCCGGGGAATCAGCCCCAGCATTTT.

V is TRBV6-5 and J is TRBJ1-1; perhaps TRBD1 as D (5 bases). Germline values: CDR1 MNHEY, CDR2 SVGAGI. V lost 3 bases and J lost 0, with 14 bases in between. The CDR3 sequence is 16 residues long. The CDR3 DNA follows: TGTGCCAGCAGTTATCCGATGGAGGGGATGAACACTGAAGCTTTCTTT. Residues: CASSYPMEGMNTEAFF.

V usage is TRBV6-1 and J usage is TRBJ2-7; perhaps TRBD1 as D (6 bases). CDR3 length: 13 amino acids. Germline CDR1 MNHNS, CDR2 SASEGT. The V and J ends lost 1 base and 2 bases respectively, with 6 bases between them. The CDR3 DNA reads TGTGCCAGCAGTGAAGGGACAGCCTACGAGCAGTACTTC. This translates into CASSEGTAYEQYF.

The chain links TRBV19 to TRBJ1-6; TRBD1 aligns across 9 bases. The CDR3 loop spans 16 amino acids. The germline V gene has CDR1 LNHDA and CDR2 SQIVND (reference sequence). The ends lost 5 bases at V and 7 bases at J; junction bases unmatched: 9. CDR3 sequence (DNA): TGTGCCAGTAGTCCACCGACCGGGACAGGGAATTCACCCCTCCACTTT. Amino acid sequence: CASSPPTGTGNSPLHF. Complete variable domain (other parts from reference TRBV19 and TRBJ1-6): DGGITQSPKYLFRKEGQNVTLSCEQNLNHDAMYWYRQDPGQGLRLIYYSQIVNDFQKGDIAEGYSVSREKKESFPLTVTSAQKNPTAFYLCASSPPTGTGNSPLHFGNGTRLTVT.

The chain joins TRBV4-3 to TRBJ2-6; tentatively, D is TRBD2 (5 bases). Germline V gene sequence: CDR1 LGHNA, CDR2 YSLEER. This CDR3 has 16 amino acids. V was shortened by 4 bases and J by 0 bases, with 10 bases between the two germline ends. CDR3 loop: CASSRTGISGANVLTF. CDR3 nucleotides: TGCGCCAGCAGCCGTACGGGAATCTCTGGGGCCAACGTCCTGACTTTC.

V usage is TRBV7-9 and J usage is TRBJ1-1; possibly TRBD1 for D (5 bases). CDR3 length equals 13 residues. Trimming removed 6 bases at V and 3 bases at J, with 11 bases between. The germline V gene encodes CDR1 SEHNR and CDR2 FQNEAQ (reference sequence). The CDR3 bases are TGTGCCAGCAGGTTCTGGGGGGACACTGAAGCTTTCTTT. This gives the protein CASRFWGDTEAFF. Full variable domain (remainder filled in from reference TRBV7-9 and TRBJ1-1): DTGVSQNPRHKITKRGQNVTFRCDPISEHNRLYWYRQTLGQGPEFLTYFQNEAQLEKSRLLSDRFSAERPKGSFSTLEIQRTEQGDSAMYLCASRFWGDTEAFFGQGTRLTVV.

J is TRBJ2-6 and V is TRBV5-1; D possibly corresponds to TRBD2 (6 bases). This CDR3 has 17 residues. Trimming took 0 bases from V and 3 from J, leaving 13 bases between them. Germline CDR1 SGHRS, CDR2 YFSETQ. CDR3 nucleotide sequence: TGCGCCAGCAGCTTGGCCGGAGGGATCGGTGGGGCCAACGTCCTGACTTTC. Its protein product is CASSLAGGIGGANVLTF.

This chain connects TRBV5-6 to TRBJ2-7, with D possibly being TRBD1 (6 bases). CDR1 and CDR2 from the germline V gene are SGHDT and YYEEEE. This CDR3 contains 14 residues. V lost 2 bases and J 5 bases, leaving 14 bases between the germline ends. CDR3 in DNA: TGTGCCAGCAGCTTTCTACAGGGACGGGACGAGCAGTACTTC. Its protein is CASSFLQGRDEQYF.

This clone occurred a few times. The chain employs TRBV12-3 or TRBV12-4 and TRBJ1-2, with D unresolved. The CDR3 sequence is 13 residues long. V lost 3 bases and J lost 2, with 7 bases in between. CDR3 residues: CASSFATNYGYTF. In nucleotides, the CDR3 is TGTGCCAGCAGTTTTGCTACGAACTATGGCTACACCTTC.